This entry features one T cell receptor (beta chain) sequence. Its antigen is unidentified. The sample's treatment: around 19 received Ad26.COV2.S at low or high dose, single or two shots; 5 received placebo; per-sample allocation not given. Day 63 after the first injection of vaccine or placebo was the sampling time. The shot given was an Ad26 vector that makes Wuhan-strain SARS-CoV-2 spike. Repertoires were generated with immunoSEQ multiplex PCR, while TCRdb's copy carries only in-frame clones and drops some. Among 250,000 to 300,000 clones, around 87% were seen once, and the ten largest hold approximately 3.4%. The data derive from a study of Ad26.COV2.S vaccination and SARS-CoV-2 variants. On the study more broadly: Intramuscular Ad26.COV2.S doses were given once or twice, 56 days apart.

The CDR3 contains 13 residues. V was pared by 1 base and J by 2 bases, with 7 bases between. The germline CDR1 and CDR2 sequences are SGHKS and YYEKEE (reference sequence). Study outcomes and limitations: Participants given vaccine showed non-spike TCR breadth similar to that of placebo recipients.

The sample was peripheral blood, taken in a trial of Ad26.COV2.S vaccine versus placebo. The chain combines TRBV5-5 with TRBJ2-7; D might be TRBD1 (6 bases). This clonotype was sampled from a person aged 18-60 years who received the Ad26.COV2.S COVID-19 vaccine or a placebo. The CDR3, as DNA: TGTGCCAGCAGCTTGAACAGGGCCTACGAGCAGTACTTC. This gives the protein CASSLNRAYEQYF.